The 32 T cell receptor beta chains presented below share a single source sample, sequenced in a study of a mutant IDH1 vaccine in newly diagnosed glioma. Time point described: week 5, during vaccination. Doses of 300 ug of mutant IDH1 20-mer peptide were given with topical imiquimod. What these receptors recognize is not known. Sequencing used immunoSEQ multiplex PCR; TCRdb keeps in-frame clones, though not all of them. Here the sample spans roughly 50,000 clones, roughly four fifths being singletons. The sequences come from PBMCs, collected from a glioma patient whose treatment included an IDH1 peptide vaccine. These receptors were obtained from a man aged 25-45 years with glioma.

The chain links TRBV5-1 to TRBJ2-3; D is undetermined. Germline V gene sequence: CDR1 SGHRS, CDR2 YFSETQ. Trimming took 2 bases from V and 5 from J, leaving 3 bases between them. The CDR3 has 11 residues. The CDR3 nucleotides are TGCGCCAGCAGCTTAGGAGATACGCAGTATTTT. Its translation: CASSLGDTQYF.

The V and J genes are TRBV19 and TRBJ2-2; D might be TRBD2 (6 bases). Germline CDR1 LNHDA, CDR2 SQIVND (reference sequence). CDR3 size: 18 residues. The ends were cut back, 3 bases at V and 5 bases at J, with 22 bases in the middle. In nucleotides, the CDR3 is TGTGCCAGTAGTATTACGGGTGCGGGGCAGGGTGGTACCGGGGAGCTGTTTTTT. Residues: CASSITGAGQGGTGELFF.

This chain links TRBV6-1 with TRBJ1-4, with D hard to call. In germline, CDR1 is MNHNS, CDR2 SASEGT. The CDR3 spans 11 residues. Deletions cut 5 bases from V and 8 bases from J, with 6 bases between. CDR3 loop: CASSHLEKLFF. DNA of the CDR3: TGTGCCAGCAGTCATTTAGAAAAACTGTTTTTT.

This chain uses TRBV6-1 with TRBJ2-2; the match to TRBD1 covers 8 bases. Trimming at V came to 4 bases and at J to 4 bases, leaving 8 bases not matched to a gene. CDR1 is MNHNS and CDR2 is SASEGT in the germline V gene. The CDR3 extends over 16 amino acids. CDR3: CASSASRTGTTGELFF. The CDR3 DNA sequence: TGTGCCAGCAGTGCGTCCCGGACAGGGACCACCGGGGAGCTGTTTTTT.

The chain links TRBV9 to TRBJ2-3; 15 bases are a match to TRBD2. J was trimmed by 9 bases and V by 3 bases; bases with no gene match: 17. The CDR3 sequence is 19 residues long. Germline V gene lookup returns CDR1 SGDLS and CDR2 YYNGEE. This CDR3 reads CASSAETDGTSGGYNTQYF. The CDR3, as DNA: TGTGCCAGCAGCGCCGAAACCGACGGGACTAGCGGGGGGTACAACACGCAGTATTTT.

The CDR3 DNA reads as TGTGCCAGCTCACCCAAGAACACTGAAGCTTTCTTT. As protein: CASSPKNTEAFF. The chain uses TRBV18 and TRBJ1-1; the D is unclear. The CDR3 runs 12 residues. V was cut by 3 bases and J by 1 base, with 3 bases left in between. CDR1 and CDR2 from the germline V gene are KGHSH and LQKENI.

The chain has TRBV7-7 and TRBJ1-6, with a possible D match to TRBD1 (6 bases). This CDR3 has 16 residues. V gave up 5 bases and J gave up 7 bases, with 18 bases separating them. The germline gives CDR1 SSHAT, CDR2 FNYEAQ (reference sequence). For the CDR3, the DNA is TGTGCCAGCAGCCCCCATCGCGGGGGCAAAAATTCACCCCTCCACTTT. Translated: CASSPHRGGKNSPLHF.

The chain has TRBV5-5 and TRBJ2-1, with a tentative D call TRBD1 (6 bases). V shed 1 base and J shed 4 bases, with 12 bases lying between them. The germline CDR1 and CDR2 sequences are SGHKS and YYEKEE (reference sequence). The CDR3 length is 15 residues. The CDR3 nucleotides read TGTGCCAGCAGCTTGCGCCAGGGGAGTTACAATGAGCAGTTCTTC. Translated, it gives CASSLRQGSYNEQFF.

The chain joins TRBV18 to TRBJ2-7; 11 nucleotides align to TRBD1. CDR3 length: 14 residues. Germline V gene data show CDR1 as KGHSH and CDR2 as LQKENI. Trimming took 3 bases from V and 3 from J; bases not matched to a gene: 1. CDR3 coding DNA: TGTGCCAGCTCACCTGGGACAGGGGGCTACGAGCAGTACTTC. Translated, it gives CASSPGTGGYEQYF.

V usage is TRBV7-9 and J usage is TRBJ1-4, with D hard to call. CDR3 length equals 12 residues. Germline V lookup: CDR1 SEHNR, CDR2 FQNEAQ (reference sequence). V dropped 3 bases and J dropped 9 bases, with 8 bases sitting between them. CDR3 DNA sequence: TGTGCCAGCAGCTTCGCAGCTCAAAAACTGTTTTTT. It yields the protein CASSFAAQKLFF.

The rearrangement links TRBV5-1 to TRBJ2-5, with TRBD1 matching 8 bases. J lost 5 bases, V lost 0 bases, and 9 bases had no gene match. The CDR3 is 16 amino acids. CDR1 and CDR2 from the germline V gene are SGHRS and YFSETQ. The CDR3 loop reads CASSLGRGTGGETQYF. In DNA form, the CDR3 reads TGCGCCAGCAGCTTGGGAAGAGGGACAGGCGGGGAGACCCAGTACTTC.

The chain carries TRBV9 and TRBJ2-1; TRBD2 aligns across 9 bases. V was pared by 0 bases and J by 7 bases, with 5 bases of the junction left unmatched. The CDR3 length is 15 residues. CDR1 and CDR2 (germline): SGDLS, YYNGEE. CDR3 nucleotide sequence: TGTGCCAGCAGCGTAGCTAGCGGGGTTCGTAATGAGCAGTTCTTC. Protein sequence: CASSVASGVRNEQFF.

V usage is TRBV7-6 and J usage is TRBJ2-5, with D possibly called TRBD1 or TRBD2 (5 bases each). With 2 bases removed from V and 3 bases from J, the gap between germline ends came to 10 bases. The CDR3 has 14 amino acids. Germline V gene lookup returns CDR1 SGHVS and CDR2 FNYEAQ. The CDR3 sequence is CASSLRGAKETQYF. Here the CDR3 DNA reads TGTGCCAGCAGCTTACGAGGGGCGAAAGAGACCCAGTACTTC.

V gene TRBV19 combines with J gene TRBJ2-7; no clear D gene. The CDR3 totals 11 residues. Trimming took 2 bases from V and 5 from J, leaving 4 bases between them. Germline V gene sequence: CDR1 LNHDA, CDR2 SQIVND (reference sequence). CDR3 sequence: CASSIKDEQYF. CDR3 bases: TGTGCCAGTAGTATAAAGGACGAGCAGTACTTC.

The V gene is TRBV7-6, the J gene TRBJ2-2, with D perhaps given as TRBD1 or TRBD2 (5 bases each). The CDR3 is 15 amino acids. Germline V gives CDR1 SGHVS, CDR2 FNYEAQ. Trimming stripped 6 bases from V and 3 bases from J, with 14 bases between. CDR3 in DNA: TGTGCCAGCAGAATTCACGGGGCGGACACCGGGGAGCTGTTTTTT. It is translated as CASRIHGADTGELFF.

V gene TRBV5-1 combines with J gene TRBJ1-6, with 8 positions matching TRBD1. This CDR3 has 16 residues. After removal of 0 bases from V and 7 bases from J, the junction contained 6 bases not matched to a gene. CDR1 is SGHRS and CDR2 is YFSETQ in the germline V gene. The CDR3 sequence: CASSLAVRGQNSPLHF. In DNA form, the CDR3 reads TGCGCCAGCAGCTTGGCAGTCAGGGGGCAGAATTCACCCCTCCACTTT.

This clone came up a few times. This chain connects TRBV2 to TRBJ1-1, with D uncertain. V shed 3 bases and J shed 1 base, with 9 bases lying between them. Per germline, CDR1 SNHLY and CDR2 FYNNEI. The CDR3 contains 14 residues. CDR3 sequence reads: CASSETDQNTEAFF. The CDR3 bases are TGTGCCAGCAGTGAGACGGACCAGAACACTGAAGCTTTCTTT.

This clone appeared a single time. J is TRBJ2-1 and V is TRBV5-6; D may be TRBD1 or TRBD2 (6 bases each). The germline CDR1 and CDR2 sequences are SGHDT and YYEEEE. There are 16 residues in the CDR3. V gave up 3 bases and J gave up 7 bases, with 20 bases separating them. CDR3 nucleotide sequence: TGTGCCAGCAGCTGGTCAAGGGGGGTAACTTGGAATGAGCAGTTCTTC. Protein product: CASSWSRGVTWNEQFF.

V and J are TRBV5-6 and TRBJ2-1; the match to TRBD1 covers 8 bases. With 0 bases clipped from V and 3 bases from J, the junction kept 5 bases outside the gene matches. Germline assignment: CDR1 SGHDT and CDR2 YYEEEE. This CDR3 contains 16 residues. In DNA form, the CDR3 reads TGTGCCAGCAGCTTGGATCAGGGGGCCATCTACAATGAGCAGTTCTTC. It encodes CASSLDQGAIYNEQFF.

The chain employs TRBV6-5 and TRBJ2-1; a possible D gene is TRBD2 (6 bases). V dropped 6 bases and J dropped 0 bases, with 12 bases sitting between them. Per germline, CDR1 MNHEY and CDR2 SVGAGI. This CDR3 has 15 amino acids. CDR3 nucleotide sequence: TGTGCCAGCAGCCCCCACGGGAGCTCCTACAATGAGCAGTTCTTC. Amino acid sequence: CASSPHGSSYNEQFF.

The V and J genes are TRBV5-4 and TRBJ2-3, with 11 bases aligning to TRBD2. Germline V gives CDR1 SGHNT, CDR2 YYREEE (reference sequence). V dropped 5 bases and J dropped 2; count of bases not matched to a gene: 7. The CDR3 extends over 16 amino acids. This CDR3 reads CASRLAGGPNTDTQYF. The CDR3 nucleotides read TGTGCCAGCAGATTAGCGGGGGGGCCGAACACAGATACGCAGTATTTT.

The CDR3 reads CSVRDSGNYGYTF. Here the CDR3 DNA reads TGCAGCGTTCGGGACAGCGGAAACTATGGCTACACCTTC. The chain has TRBV29-1 and TRBJ1-2; 7 nucleotides align to TRBD1. The V segment lost 5 bases and the J segment 2 bases; nucleotides outside the gene matches: 5. Germline CDR1 reads SQVTM; CDR2 reads ANQGSEA. The CDR3 length is 13 residues.

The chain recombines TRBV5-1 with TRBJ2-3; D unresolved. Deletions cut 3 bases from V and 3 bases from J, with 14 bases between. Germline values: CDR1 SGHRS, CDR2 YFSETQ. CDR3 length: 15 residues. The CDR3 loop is CASSWNSEGTDTQYF. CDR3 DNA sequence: TGCGCCAGCAGCTGGAACTCTGAAGGGACAGATACGCAGTATTTT.

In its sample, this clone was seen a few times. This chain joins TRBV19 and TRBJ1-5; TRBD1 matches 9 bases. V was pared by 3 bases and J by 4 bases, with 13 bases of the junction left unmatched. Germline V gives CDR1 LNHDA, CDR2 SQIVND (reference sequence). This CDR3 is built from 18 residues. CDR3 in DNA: TGTGCCAGTAGTATGATCCGGGACAGGGACCCCGAAAATCAGCCCCAGCATTTT. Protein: CASSMIRDRDPENQPQHF.

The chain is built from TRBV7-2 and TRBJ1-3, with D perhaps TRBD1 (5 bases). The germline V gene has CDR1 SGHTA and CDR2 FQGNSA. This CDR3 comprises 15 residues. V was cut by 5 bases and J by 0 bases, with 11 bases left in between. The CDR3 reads CASSLGPTSGNTIYF. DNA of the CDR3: TGTGCCAGCAGCCTGGGACCGACCTCTGGAAACACCATATATTTT.

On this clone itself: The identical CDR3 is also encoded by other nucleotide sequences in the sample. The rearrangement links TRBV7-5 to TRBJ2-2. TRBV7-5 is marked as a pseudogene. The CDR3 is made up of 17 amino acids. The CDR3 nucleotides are TGTGTCAGAAGCTTAGTTGTCGGACGGAAGAACACGGGGGAGCTGTTTTTT. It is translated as CVRSLVVGRKNTGELFF.

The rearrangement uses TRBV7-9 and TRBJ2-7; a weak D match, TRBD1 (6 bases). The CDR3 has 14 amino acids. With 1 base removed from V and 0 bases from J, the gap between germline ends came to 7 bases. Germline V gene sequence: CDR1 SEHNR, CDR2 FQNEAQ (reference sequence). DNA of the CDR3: TGTGCCAGCAGCTTAGGGGGGCCCTCCTACGAGCAGTACTTC. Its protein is CASSLGGPSYEQYF.

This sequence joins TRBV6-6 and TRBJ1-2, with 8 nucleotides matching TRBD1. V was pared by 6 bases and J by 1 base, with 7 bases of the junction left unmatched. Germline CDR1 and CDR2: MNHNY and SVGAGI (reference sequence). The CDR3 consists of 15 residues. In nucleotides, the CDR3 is TGTGCCAGCAGGGGTTTACAGGGGGATAACTATGGCTACACCTTC. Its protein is CASRGLQGDNYGYTF.

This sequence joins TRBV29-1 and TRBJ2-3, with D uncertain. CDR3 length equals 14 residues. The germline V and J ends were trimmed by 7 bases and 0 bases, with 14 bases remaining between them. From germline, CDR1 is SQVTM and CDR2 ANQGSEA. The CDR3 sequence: CSGATGTSTDTQYF. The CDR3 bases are TGCAGCGGAGCGACTGGAACTAGCACAGATACGCAGTATTTT.

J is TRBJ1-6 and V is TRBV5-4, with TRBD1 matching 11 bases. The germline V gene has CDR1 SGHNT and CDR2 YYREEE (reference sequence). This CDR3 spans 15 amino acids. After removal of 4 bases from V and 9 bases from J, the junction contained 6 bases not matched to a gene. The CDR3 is CASSIGQGAGSPLHF. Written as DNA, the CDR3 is TGTGCCAGCAGCATCGGACAGGGGGCTGGTTCACCCCTCCACTTT.

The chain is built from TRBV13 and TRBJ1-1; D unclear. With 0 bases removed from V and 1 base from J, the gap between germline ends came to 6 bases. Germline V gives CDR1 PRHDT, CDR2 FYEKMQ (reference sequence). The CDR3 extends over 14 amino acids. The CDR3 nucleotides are TGTGCCAGCAGCTTAGGGAGGGCGAACACTGAAGCTTTCTTT. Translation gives CASSLGRANTEAFF.

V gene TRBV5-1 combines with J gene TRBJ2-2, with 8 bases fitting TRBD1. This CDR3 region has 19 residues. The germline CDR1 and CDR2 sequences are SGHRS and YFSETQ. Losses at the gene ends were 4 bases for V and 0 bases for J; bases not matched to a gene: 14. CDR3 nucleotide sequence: TGCGCCAGCAGCCGAAAATACCATACAGGGGGAACGAACACCGGGGAGCTGTTTTTT. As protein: CASSRKYHTGGTNTGELFF.